This record concerns one T cell receptor beta chain sequence. The record originates from a study of blood T cells in healthy people across ages. The germline V gene has CDR1 MGHRA and CDR2 YSYEKL. The CDR3 is 17 residues long. Primed by a sample-barcoded 5' primer and a J-beta primer mix, a second PCR proceeded for roughly 7 to 12 cycles. TCRdb re-called the 5' RACE reads through MiXCR, storing one row per CDR3 protein. The repertoire holds 650,000 to 1,000,000 distinct CDR3 sequences, with around 36% as singletons. Each of the donors had approximately 10 milliliters of peripheral blood drawn into EDTA-treated Vacutainer tubes. The study isolated at least 6 million PBMCs from each sample.

The sequenced sample was blood. The chain couples TRBV4-1 to TRBJ2-4, with no clear D. The DNA matches TRBJ2-5 better at its end, which makes the J call doubtful. The receptor comes from a man between 18 and 35 years old in good health. CDR3 amino acids: CASSQVYARHRQETQYF. The CDR3 DNA is TGCGCCAGCAGCCAAGTGTATGCTCGCCACAGACAAGAGACCCAGTACTTC.